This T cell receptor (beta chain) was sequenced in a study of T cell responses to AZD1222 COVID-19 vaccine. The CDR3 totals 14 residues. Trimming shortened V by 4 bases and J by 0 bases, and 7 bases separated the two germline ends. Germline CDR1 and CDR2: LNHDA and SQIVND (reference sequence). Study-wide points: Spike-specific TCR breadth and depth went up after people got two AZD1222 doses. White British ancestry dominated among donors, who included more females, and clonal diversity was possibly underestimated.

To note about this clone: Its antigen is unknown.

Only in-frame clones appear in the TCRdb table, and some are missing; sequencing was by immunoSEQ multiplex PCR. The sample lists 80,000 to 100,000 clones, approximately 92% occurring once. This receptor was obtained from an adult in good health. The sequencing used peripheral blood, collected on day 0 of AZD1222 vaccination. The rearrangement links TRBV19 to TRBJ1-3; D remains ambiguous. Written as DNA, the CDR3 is TGTGCCAGTAGTACCGACTACTCTGGAAACACCATATATTTT. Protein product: CASSTDYSGNTIYF.